The 22 T cell receptor beta chains below come from one sample, sequenced in a study of response to subunit inactivated influenza vaccine. TCRdb processed the RT-PCR reads anew with MiXCR; each CDR3 protein has one entry. Among 530,000 or so distinct CDR3 sequences, 10% to 15% were seen once, and the ten largest hold about 9.4%. The sequencing here drew on PBMCs from blood, taken on the day of vaccination. The receptors were gathered from a man aged 45-60 years who received an inactivated influenza vaccine.

This clonotype was counted only a few times. The chain couples TRBV29-1 to TRBJ2-5; unclear D gene. This CDR3 comprises 11 residues. With 4 bases removed from V and 5 bases from J, the gap between germline ends came to 8 bases. Looked up from germline, CDR1 is SQVTM and CDR2 is ANQGSEA. The CDR3 reads CSVGMEETQYF. Here the CDR3 DNA reads TGCAGCGTTGGTATGGAGGAGACCCAGTACTTC.

This clonotype was seen many times. V usage is TRBV27 and J usage is TRBJ2-5; D ambiguous. Germline CDR1 MNHEY, CDR2 SMNVEV (reference sequence). The V and J ends lost 5 bases and 2 bases respectively, with 9 bases between them. The CDR3 is 13 amino acids. The CDR3 nucleotides are TGTGCCAGCAGTCCCCGCGGTCAAGAGACCCAGTACTTC. Protein sequence: CASSPRGQETQYF.

This clonotype showed up many times. This chain links TRBV12-3 or TRBV12-4 with TRBJ2-7; D may be TRBD2 (5 bases). This CDR3 has 13 residues. The ends were cut back, 8 bases at V and 2 bases at J, with 13 bases in the middle. In DNA, the CDR3 is TGTGCCAGCCGCTATGGAGGTACCTACGAGCAGTACTTC. Amino acids: CASRYGGTYEQYF.

This clonotype has just a few counts. The V and J genes are TRBV20-1 and TRBJ2-5, with D uncertain. Between the trimmed V and J ends, which lost 5 bases and 4 bases, there was a span of 17 bases. Germline CDR1 is DFQATT and CDR2 is SNEGSKA (reference sequence). The CDR3 extends over 14 amino acids. The DNA of the CDR3 is TGCAGTGCTGGAAGAGAGGACCGTACAGAGACCCAGTACTTC. Translated: CSAGREDRTETQYF.

The chain uses TRBV19 and TRBJ2-6, with D uncertain. The germline V gene has CDR1 LNHDA and CDR2 SQIVND (reference sequence). This CDR3 spans 15 amino acids. Trimming stripped 2 bases from V and 0 bases from J, with 5 bases between. The CDR3 sequence is CASSIPGSGANVLTF. The CDR3 DNA is TGTGCCAGTAGTATACCTGGCTCTGGGGCCAACGTCCTGACTTTC. Combining the CDR3 with reference TRBV19 and TRBJ2-6 gives the whole variable domain DGGITQSPKYLFRKEGQNVTLSCEQNLNHDAMYWYRQDPGQGLRLIYYSQIVNDFQKGDIAEGYSVSREKKESFPLTVTSAQKNPTAFYLCASSIPGSGANVLTFGAGSRLTVL.

The chain carries TRBV7-9 and TRBJ2-5; no clear D. Germline lookup yields CDR1 SEHNR and CDR2 FQNEAQ (reference sequence). This CDR3 is 12 amino acids long. V shed 7 bases and J shed 4 bases, with 10 bases lying between them. DNA for the CDR3: TGTGCCAGCACCATTGCCCCAGAGACCCAGTACTTC. Its translation is CASTIAPETQYF.

This clonotype was picked up a small number of times. The V gene is TRBV20-1, the J gene TRBJ2-7; a weak D match, TRBD2 (5 bases). The CDR3 totals 14 residues. Germline assignment: CDR1 DFQATT and CDR2 SNEGSKA (reference sequence). With 6 bases removed from V and 3 bases from J, the gap between germline ends came to 18 bases. The DNA for the CDR3 is TGCAGTGCGACCGCACCTCGGGATAGCTACGAGCAGTACTTC. Protein sequence: CSATAPRDSYEQYF.

The V gene is TRBV6-1, the J gene TRBJ1-6, with TRBD1 matching 10 bases. Trimming removed 6 bases from V and 6 bases from J; junction bases left unmatched: 11. Germline V CDR1 and CDR2: MNHNS, SASEGT. This CDR3 is built from 17 residues. The CDR3 loop reads CASSRDRGRPGNSPLHF. The CDR3 nucleotides read TGTGCCAGCAGCCGGGACAGGGGCCGACCGGGTAATTCACCCCTCCACTTT.

This clonotype was seen ten or more times. V gene TRBV5-1 combines with J gene TRBJ2-5; D not certain. This CDR3 is 15 amino acids long. V dropped 0 bases and J dropped 2 bases, with 11 bases sitting between them. CDR1 is SGHRS, CDR2 YFSETQ, per germline. This CDR3 reads CASSLVLGSQETQYF. The CDR3 nucleotides read TGCGCCAGCAGCTTGGTATTGGGATCGCAAGAGACCCAGTACTTC.

This clonotype was seen a handful of times. The chain joins TRBV20-1 to TRBJ2-1; the D gene could be TRBD1 or TRBD2 (6 bases each). Deletions cut 0 bases from V and 4 bases from J, with 13 bases between. Germline values: CDR1 DFQATT, CDR2 SNEGSKA (reference sequence). CDR3 length: 15 amino acids. The CDR3 DNA is TGCAGTGCTAGAGAGAAGGGGGGCCTATACAATGAGCAGTTCTTC. Its translation: CSAREKGGLYNEQFF.

This clonotype has just a few counts. The chain carries TRBV4-2 and TRBJ2-1; D is possibly TRBD2 (7 bases). V shed 0 bases and J shed 9 bases, with 24 bases lying between them. Germline V CDR1 and CDR2: LGHNA, YNFKEQ. The CDR3 covers 18 residues. This CDR3 reads CASSQDGRGGAPYGEQFF. As DNA, the CDR3 is TGTGCCAGCAGCCAAGATGGGAGGGGGGGGGCTCCATATGGTGAGCAGTTCTTC.

This clonotype has only a few counts. The J gene is TRBJ1-3, the V gene TRBV4-3; the D gene is possibly TRBD1 (5 bases). The CDR3 has 15 residues. Germline CDR1 LGHNA, CDR2 YSLEER. Trimming pared 4 bases from V and 0 bases from J, leaving 10 bases between. As DNA, the CDR3 is TGCGCCAGCAGCCGAGGGACGGACTCTGGAAACACCATATATTTT. Translated: CASSRGTDSGNTIYF.

The chain employs TRBV5-6 and TRBJ1-5; D may be TRBD1 (6 bases). CDR3 length: 15 amino acids. Between the trimmed V and J ends, which lost 6 bases and 4 bases, there was a span of 17 bases. The germline V gene encodes CDR1 SGHDT and CDR2 YYEEEE. CDR3 nucleotide sequence: TGTGCCAGCACATTTGGGGGGGCCCGAAATCAGCCCCAGCATTTT. This gives the protein CASTFGGARNQPQHF.

This clonotype appeared a few times. The J gene is TRBJ2-7, the V gene TRBV4-2, with TRBD1 as a possible D gene (6 bases). V was shortened by 4 bases and J by 3 bases, with 19 bases between the two germline ends. This CDR3 spans 16 amino acids. Germline V lookup: CDR1 LGHNA, CDR2 YNFKEQ. This CDR3 is CASSPYAEDSNYEQYF. The CDR3 bases are TGTGCCAGCAGCCCATACGCGGAGGACAGCAACTACGAGCAGTACTTC.

This chain connects TRBV20-1 to TRBJ1-5, with D unresolved. The V gene's germline CDR1 is DFQATT and CDR2 SNEGSKA (reference sequence). Trimming removed 0 bases at V and 0 bases at J, with 12 bases between. The CDR3 covers 16 residues. The CDR3 spells CSARDFTEYSNQPQHF. The CDR3 DNA follows: TGCAGTGCTAGAGATTTTACAGAATATAGCAATCAGCCCCAGCATTTT.

This clonotype occurred a few times. This rearrangement joins TRBV20-1 to TRBJ1-2; D possibly corresponds to TRBD1 (6 bases). The germline gives CDR1 DFQATT, CDR2 SNEGSKA (reference sequence). Trimming took off 4 bases at V and 8 bases at J, with 14 bases between the two ends. There are 12 residues in the CDR3. CDR3 sequence (DNA): TGCAGTGCTAAGGGGGGAGGGGTCGGCTACACCTTC. Its translation: CSAKGGGVGYTF.

This clonotype came up a few times. The CDR3 here is CASSKSTRQETQYF. The DNA of the CDR3 is TGTGCCAGCAGCAAGTCGACTCGGCAAGAGACCCAGTACTTC. This chain links TRBV9 with TRBJ2-5; no firm D call. The germline gives CDR1 SGDLS, CDR2 YYNGEE. The CDR3 totals 14 residues. V was shortened by 4 bases and J by 2 bases, with 12 bases between the two germline ends.

This chain uses TRBV7-8 with TRBJ2-1; either TRBD1 or TRBD2 may fit D (6 bases each). CDR3 size: 17 residues. The germline V gene has CDR1 SGHVS and CDR2 FQNEAQ. The V gene lost 3 bases and the J gene lost 2 bases, with 17 bases spanning the gap. The CDR3 is CASSFRRGGRTYNEQFF. In nucleotides, the CDR3 is TGTGCCAGCAGCTTCCGACGAGGGGGGAGGACCTACAATGAGCAGTTCTTC.

This chain links TRBV10-2 with TRBJ1-1; D unclear. V lost 3 bases and J lost 0, with 8 bases in between. Germline V gives CDR1 WSHSY, CDR2 SAAADI. The CDR3 is made up of 14 amino acids. CDR3 sequence (DNA): TGCGCCAGCAGTGATCACCCAATGAACACTGAAGCTTTCTTT. It codes for CASSDHPMNTEAFF.

The rearrangement uses TRBV20-1 and TRBJ1-2; TRBD1 agrees at 8 bases. Germline assignment: CDR1 DFQATT and CDR2 SNEGSKA (reference sequence). With 6 bases clipped from V and 5 bases from J, the junction kept 14 bases outside the gene matches. The CDR3 consists of 15 residues. CDR3 loop: CSARPGGQGPYGYTF. The CDR3 DNA sequence: TGCAGTGCCCGACCAGGCGGACAGGGCCCATATGGCTACACCTTC.

The sample holds a few counts of this clonotype. V usage is TRBV7-2 and J usage is TRBJ2-5; tentative D call: TRBD2 (7 bases). With 7 bases removed from V and 5 bases from J, the gap between germline ends came to 20 bases. This CDR3 spans 15 amino acids. CDR1 is SGHTA, CDR2 FQGNSA, per germline. The CDR3 loop is CASNSNTGGRETQYF. In nucleotides, the CDR3 is TGTGCCAGCAACTCGAATACGGGGGGCAGGGAGACCCAGTACTTC.

The V gene is TRBV20-1, the J gene TRBJ1-3; D is undetermined. This CDR3 comprises 15 residues. Germline CDR1 reads DFQATT; CDR2 reads SNEGSKA (reference sequence). Trimming pared 6 bases from V and 2 bases from J, leaving 17 bases between. Here the CDR3 DNA reads TGCAGTGCCCCGCGCAACACAGCAGCTGGAAACACCATATATTTT. Its protein is CSAPRNTAAGNTIYF.